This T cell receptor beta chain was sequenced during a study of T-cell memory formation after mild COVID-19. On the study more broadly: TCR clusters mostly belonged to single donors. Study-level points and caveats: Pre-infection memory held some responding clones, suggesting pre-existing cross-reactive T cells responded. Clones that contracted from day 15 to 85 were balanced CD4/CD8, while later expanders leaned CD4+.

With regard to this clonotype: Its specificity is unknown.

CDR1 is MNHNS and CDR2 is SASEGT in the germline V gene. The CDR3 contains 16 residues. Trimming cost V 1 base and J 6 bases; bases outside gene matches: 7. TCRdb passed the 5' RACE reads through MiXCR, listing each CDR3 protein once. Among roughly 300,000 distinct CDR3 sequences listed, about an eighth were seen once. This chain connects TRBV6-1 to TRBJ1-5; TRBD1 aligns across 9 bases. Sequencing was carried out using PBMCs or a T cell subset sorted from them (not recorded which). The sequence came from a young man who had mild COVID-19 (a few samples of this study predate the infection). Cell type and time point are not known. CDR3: CASSEGYGGQGQPQHF. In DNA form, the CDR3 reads TGTGCCAGCAGTGAAGGTTACGGGGGACAGGGTCAGCCCCAGCATTTT.